The 29 T cell receptor beta chains below all came from one sample that was sequenced in a study of control samples from healthy donors and cancer patients. Clones were read by immunoSEQ multiplex PCR, and TCRdb kept only the in-frame ones, dropping some. The data contain under 80,000 clones, roughly 94% of them singletons. Sequenced sample: blood. The receptor set was obtained from a woman between 40 and 55 years old in good health.

This chain joins TRBV6-5 and TRBJ2-1; unclear D gene. This CDR3 region has 14 residues. The V end was cut by 0 bases, the J end by 4 bases, with 7 bases between. Germline-derived CDR1 and CDR2 are MNHEY and SVGAGI. The CDR3 here is CASSYSVGYNEQFF. CDR3 bases: TGTGCCAGCAGTTACTCGGTAGGGTACAATGAGCAGTTCTTC.

V usage is TRBV3-1 (or the pseudogene TRBV3-2) and J usage is TRBJ2-4; 10 nucleotides line up with TRBD2. Trimming removed 6 bases from V and 3 bases from J; junction bases left unmatched: 14. Germline V gene data show CDR1 as LGHDT and CDR2 as YNNKEL (reference sequence). This CDR3 is 18 amino acids long. The CDR3 spells CASRVAGGSFGVKNIQYF. The CDR3 coding sequence is TGTGCCAGCAGGGTAGCGGGAGGATCGTTCGGCGTCAAAAACATTCAGTACTTC.

In its sample, this clone was seen once. The V call is TRBV5-1, the J call TRBJ2-5; possibly TRBD1 for D (6 bases). The germline V gene has CDR1 SGHRS and CDR2 YFSETQ. There are 14 residues in the CDR3. The germline V and J ends were trimmed by 4 bases and 1 base, with 11 bases remaining between them. CDR3 sequence: CASSLDSLQETQYF. In DNA, the CDR3 is TGCGCCAGCAGCCTGGACAGCCTCCAAGAGACCCAGTACTTC.

CDR3 protein: CASSLDGGSGNTIYF. The DNA of the CDR3 is TGCGCCAGCAGCTTGGACGGGGGCTCTGGAAACACCATATATTTT. The genes are TRBV5-1 and TRBJ1-3; D possibly corresponds to TRBD1 (5 bases). This CDR3 has 15 amino acids. Trimming removed 0 bases from V and 0 bases from J, with 7 bases in between. Germline CDR1 and CDR2: SGHRS and YFSETQ.

The chain is built from TRBV6-5 and TRBJ2-7; the match to TRBD2 covers 7 bases. The trim removed 6 bases at V and 2 bases at J, leaving 7 bases unmatched. This CDR3 is 14 amino acids long. The germline V gene has CDR1 MNHEY and CDR2 SVGAGI. CDR3 loop: CASSPLGGAYEQYF. The CDR3 DNA follows: TGTGCCAGCAGCCCCTTGGGGGGGGCCTACGAGCAGTACTTC.

This chain joins TRBV6-2 or TRBV6-3 and TRBJ2-1; no reliable D call. V was clipped by 5 bases and J by 4 bases, with 9 bases between them. The germline V gene encodes CDR1 MNHEY and CDR2 SVGEGT. The CDR3 totals 13 residues. The DNA of the CDR3 is TGTGCCAGCAGTCAGACCGTTTACAATGAGCAGTTCTTC. This gives the protein CASSQTVYNEQFF.

V is TRBV6-5 and J is TRBJ2-2; the match to TRBD1 covers 7 bases. Unmatched junction bases numbered 6, after V lost 7 bases and J lost 1 base. Germline V CDR1 and CDR2: MNHEY, SVGAGI. This CDR3 spans 15 amino acids. For the CDR3, the DNA is TGTGCCAGCACTCGGAGGACAGGGAACACCGGGGAGCTGTTTTTT. This sequence encodes CASTRRTGNTGELFF.

This rearrangement joins TRBV10-3 to TRBJ1-4; D unresolved. CDR1 ENHRY and CDR2 SYGVKD come from the germline V gene. Trimming removed 4 bases at V and 8 bases at J, with 11 bases between. The CDR3 consists of 13 residues. Here the CDR3 DNA reads TGTGCCATCAGTGGGGGTTTGGGAGAAAAACTGTTTTTT. Translated, it gives CAISGGLGEKLFF.

This clone has a handful of counts. J is TRBJ2-3 and V is TRBV6-4, with 12 positions matching TRBD2. The CDR3 runs 16 residues. V shed 0 bases, J shed 6 bases, and the junction held 4 bases outside the gene matches. Germline CDR1 and CDR2: MRHNA and SNTAGT. CDR3 sequence reads: CASSDSGTSGYDTQYF. In DNA form, the CDR3 reads TGTGCCAGCAGTGACTCAGGGACTAGCGGGTATGATACGCAGTATTTT.

The CDR3 loop reads CASSLPGGSSYEQYF. The CDR3 DNA is TGTGCCAGCAGCCTTCCGGGGGGGTCCTCCTACGAGCAGTACTTC. The gene calls are TRBV5-4 and TRBJ2-7; 8 bases are shared with TRBD2. J was trimmed by 0 bases and V by 4 bases; bases with no gene match: 6. The CDR3 totals 15 residues. CDR1 SGHNT and CDR2 YYREEE come from the germline V gene (reference sequence). The full variable domain, completed using reference TRBV5-4 and TRBJ2-7, is ETGVTQSPTHLIKTRGQQVTLRCSSQSGHNTVSWYQQALGQGPQFIFQYYREEENGRGNFPPRFSGLQFPNYSSELNVNALELDDSALYLCASSLPGGSSYEQYFGPGTRLTVT.

A word on this clone: The sample carries other DNA sequences with the same CDR3. The chain recombines TRBV18 with TRBJ2-3; D gene uncertain. This CDR3 is 12 amino acids long. Germline V CDR1 and CDR2: KGHSH, LQKENI. V lost 3 bases, J lost 0 bases, and 1 base lay in between. CDR3 residues: CASSPSTDTQYF. The CDR3 DNA is TGTGCCAGCTCACCTAGCACAGATACGCAGTATTTT.

The chain uses TRBV5-6 and TRBJ1-1; D unresolved. V was clipped by 0 bases and J by 8 bases, with 5 bases between them. Germline V gene lookup returns CDR1 SGHDT and CDR2 YYEEEE. The CDR3 totals 11 residues. The CDR3 region is CASSLEEEAFF. DNA for the CDR3: TGTGCCAGCAGCTTGGAGGAGGAAGCTTTCTTT. Using reference TRBV5-6 and TRBJ1-1 for the parts outside the CDR3, the full variable domain is DAGVTQSPTHLIKTRGQQVTLRCSPKSGHDTVSWYQQALGQGPQFIFQYYEEEERQRGNFPDRFSGHQFPNYSSELNVNALLLGDSALYLCASSLEEEAFFGQGTRLTVV.

The chain couples TRBV7-9 to TRBJ1-6; D perhaps matches TRBD1 (5 bases). Germline assignment: CDR1 SEHNR and CDR2 FQNEAQ (reference sequence). The length of the CDR3 is 15 residues. Trimming removed 5 bases at V and 8 bases at J, with 16 bases between. This chain's CDR3 is CASSPSGTKDSPLHF. The CDR3 DNA reads as TGTGCCAGCAGCCCCTCCGGGACTAAGGATTCACCCCTCCACTTT.

The CDR3 reads CASSTQSGAAYEQYF. In DNA, the CDR3 is TGTGCCAGTAGTACTCAATCGGGTGCTGCCTACGAGCAGTACTTC. V is TRBV19 and J is TRBJ2-7; no clear D gene. V dropped 4 bases and J dropped 2 bases, with 15 bases sitting between them. The CDR3 runs 15 residues. In germline, CDR1 is LNHDA, CDR2 SQIVND (reference sequence).

The rearrangement links TRBV5-3 to TRBJ2-5; tentative D call: TRBD1 (5 bases). TRBV5-3 is noted as an ORF with a role that remains uncertain. V was clipped by 4 bases and J by 5 bases, with 6 bases between them. The CDR3 length is 11 residues. CDR3 coding DNA: TGTGCCAGAAGCAAGGGGGAGACCCAGTACTTC. It translates to CARSKGETQYF.

The rearrangement links TRBV5-6 to TRBJ2-7; 8 bases align to TRBD1. Germline V gene data show CDR1 as SGHDT and CDR2 as YYEEEE. J lost 6 bases, V lost 0 bases, and 5 bases had no gene match. The CDR3 extends over 14 amino acids. This CDR3 reads CASSLVGTGSEQYF. The CDR3 nucleotides are TGTGCCAGCAGCTTGGTGGGGACAGGCAGCGAGCAGTACTTC.

This clone has a single count. Here the CDR3 DNA reads TGCGCCAGCAGCCAAGATCGGAGGGTGTTAGGTGGCTACACCTTC. The encoded protein is CASSQDRRVLGGYTF. The chain uses TRBV4-3 and TRBJ1-2; no clear D gene. Per germline, CDR1 LGHNA and CDR2 YSLEER. This CDR3 spans 15 amino acids. V lost 0 bases and J 7 bases, leaving 15 bases between the germline ends.

V usage is TRBV4-1 and J usage is TRBJ2-1; 14 positions match TRBD2. The CDR3 runs to 17 residues. Trimming took 3 bases from V and 7 from J; bases not matched to a gene: 8. Germline V gives CDR1 MGHRA, CDR2 YSYEKL. The DNA of the CDR3 is TGCGCCAGCAGCCATGACCCCGGGACTAGCGGGAGTAATGAGCAGTTCTTC. Translating gives CASSHDPGTSGSNEQFF.

This chain links TRBV5-1 with TRBJ1-4; 7 positions agree with TRBD1. The CDR3 is 16 residues long. The V and J ends lost 0 bases and 7 bases, in that order; junction bases with no gene match: 9. Per the germline V gene, CDR1 is SGHRS and CDR2 is YFSETQ. CDR3 amino acids: CASSLGLTGVGEKLFF. For the CDR3, the DNA is TGCGCCAGCAGCTTGGGGTTAACAGGGGTTGGTGAAAAACTGTTTTTT.

The V call is TRBV29-1, the J call TRBJ2-1; D gene unclear. The CDR3 loop spans 14 amino acids. Between the trimmed V and J ends, which lost 4 bases and 0 bases, there was a span of 10 bases. Germline V gene sequence: CDR1 SQVTM, CDR2 ANQGSEA. Here the CDR3 reads CSVVHDDSYNEQFF. In DNA, the CDR3 is TGCAGCGTTGTCCACGACGACTCCTACAATGAGCAGTTCTTC.

The gene calls are TRBV27 and TRBJ1-6; 7 bases are a match to TRBD1. The CDR3 loop spans 14 amino acids. Per the germline V gene, CDR1 is MNHEY and CDR2 is SMNVEV (reference sequence). V was clipped by 8 bases and J by 11 bases; unmatched bases: 12. The CDR3 DNA sequence: TGTGCCAGCTGCGAAACAGGGGAAAGGACACCCCTCCACTTT. Protein: CASCETGERTPLHF.

The chain combines TRBV19 with TRBJ1-1; a weak D match, TRBD1 (5 bases). Trimming left V 5 bases short and J 2 bases short, with 12 bases between. The V gene's germline CDR1 is LNHDA and CDR2 SQIVND (reference sequence). This CDR3 spans 14 amino acids. The CDR3 DNA is TGTGCCAGTAGTCTAGCGGGGGGTAACACTGAAGCTTTCTTT. This codes for CASSLAGGNTEAFF.

CDR3 residues: CAVLRDRDTEAFF. DNA of the CDR3: TGTGCCGTACTTCGGGACAGGGACACTGAAGCTTTCTTT. This sequence joins TRBV10-3 and TRBJ1-1, with 9 bases matching TRBD1. CDR1 is ENHRY and CDR2 is SYGVKD in the germline V gene. This CDR3 is 13 amino acids long. V trimming: 11 bases; J trimming: 3 bases; junction bases outside the gene matches: 7.

This clone was detected only a few times. The rearrangement joins TRBV7-2 to TRBJ1-2; the match to TRBD1 covers 8 bases. This CDR3 comprises 14 residues. V dropped 6 bases and J dropped 3; count of bases not matched to a gene: 6. CDR1 is SGHTA and CDR2 is FQGNSA in the germline V gene. This CDR3 reads CASRRDRRYYGYTF. For the CDR3, the DNA is TGTGCCAGCAGACGGGACAGGAGGTACTATGGCTACACCTTC.

The V and J genes are TRBV27 and TRBJ2-5; TRBD1 is a possible D gene (6 bases). Trimming shortened V by 6 bases and J by 3 bases, and 14 bases separated the two germline ends. Germline V gene lookup returns CDR1 MNHEY and CDR2 SMNVEV (reference sequence). The CDR3 is 14 amino acids. In DNA form, the CDR3 reads TGTGCCAGCAGCACCCGGACAGAGAAAGAGACCCAGTACTTC. This sequence encodes CASSTRTEKETQYF.

V gene TRBV9 combines with J gene TRBJ1-1; 8 bases agree with TRBD1. This CDR3 is 15 amino acids long. V lost 1 base to trimming and J lost 2 bases; unmatched junction nucleotides: 4. Germline lookup yields CDR1 SGDLS and CDR2 YYNGEE. CDR3 coding DNA: TGTGCCAGCAGCGTAATAGACAGGGGAAACACTGAAGCTTTCTTT. Translating gives CASSVIDRGNTEAFF.

This clone occurred once. In nucleotides, the CDR3 is TGTGCCAGCAGTGAAGGGCCCTCTGGAAACACCATATATTTT. This codes for CASSEGPSGNTIYF. This sequence joins TRBV25-1 and TRBJ1-3, with D uncertain. V gave up 2 bases and J gave up 0 bases, with 5 bases separating them. CDR1 and CDR2 (germline): MGHDK, SYGVNS. The CDR3 covers 14 residues. Filled out from reference TRBV25-1 and TRBJ1-3, the complete variable domain reads EADIYQTPRYLVIGTGKKITLECSQTMGHDKMYWYQQDPGMELHLIHYSYGVNSTEKGDLSSESTVSRIRTEHFPLTLESARPSHTSQYLCASSEGPSGNTIYFGEGSWLTVV.

The chain is built from TRBV10-1 and TRBJ1-2, with 10 positions matching TRBD1. The germline CDR1 and CDR2 sequences are WNHNN and SYGVQD (reference sequence). The ends lost 6 bases at V and 7 bases at J; junction bases unmatched: 11. The CDR3 covers 15 residues. The CDR3: CASSDKTGGYLGYTF. The CDR3 bases are TGCGCCAGCAGCGACAAGACAGGGGGCTATCTTGGCTACACCTTC.

This rearrangement joins TRBV19 to TRBJ1-2; D uncertain. The V end lost 4 bases, the J end lost 1 base, and 13 bases lay between the germline ends. Germline values: CDR1 LNHDA, CDR2 SQIVND (reference sequence). The CDR3 length is 15 residues. The CDR3 loop reads CASSNAGRSNYGYTF. The CDR3 bases are TGTGCCAGTAGTAACGCAGGCCGGAGTAACTATGGCTACACCTTC.